What follows is one T cell receptor (beta chain) and its context. The data stem from a study of T cell changes during pregnancy in multiple sclerosis. Libraries were prepared by immunoSEQ multiplex PCR; TCRdb keeps only in-frame clonotypes and omits some of them. Of about 40,000 clones in the sample, around 90% are singletons; the top ten hold 0.78%. This CDR3 is built from 15 residues. Germline CDR1 is LNHDA and CDR2 is SQIVND (reference sequence). V shed 4 bases and J 4 bases; nucleotides not matched to a gene: 6. The specimen was CD4+ T cells from peripheral blood mononuclear cells, collected in the third trimester of pregnancy. The receptor was isolated from a female donor with multiple sclerosis, enrolled in a pregnancy study. The V gene is TRBV19, the J gene TRBJ1-3, with 8 nucleotides matching TRBD1. The CDR3 is CASSSRTGSGNTIYF. For the CDR3, the DNA is TGTGCCAGTAGTAGCCGGACAGGGTCGGGAAACACCATATATTTT.